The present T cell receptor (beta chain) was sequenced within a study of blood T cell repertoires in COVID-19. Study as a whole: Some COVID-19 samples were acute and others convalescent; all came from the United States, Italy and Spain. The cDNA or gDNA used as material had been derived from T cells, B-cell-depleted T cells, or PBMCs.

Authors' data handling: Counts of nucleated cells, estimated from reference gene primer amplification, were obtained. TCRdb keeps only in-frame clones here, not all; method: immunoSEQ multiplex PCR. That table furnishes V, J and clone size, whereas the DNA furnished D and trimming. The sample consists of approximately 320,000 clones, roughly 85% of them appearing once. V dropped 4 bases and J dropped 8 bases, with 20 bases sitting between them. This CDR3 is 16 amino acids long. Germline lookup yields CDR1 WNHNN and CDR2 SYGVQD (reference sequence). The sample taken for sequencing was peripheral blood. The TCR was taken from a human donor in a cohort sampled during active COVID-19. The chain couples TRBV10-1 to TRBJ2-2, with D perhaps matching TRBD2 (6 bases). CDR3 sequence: CASSVRRRGSSGELFF. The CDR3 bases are TGCGCCAGCAGTGTTCGGCGACGGGGGAGCTCGGGGGAGCTGTTTTTT.